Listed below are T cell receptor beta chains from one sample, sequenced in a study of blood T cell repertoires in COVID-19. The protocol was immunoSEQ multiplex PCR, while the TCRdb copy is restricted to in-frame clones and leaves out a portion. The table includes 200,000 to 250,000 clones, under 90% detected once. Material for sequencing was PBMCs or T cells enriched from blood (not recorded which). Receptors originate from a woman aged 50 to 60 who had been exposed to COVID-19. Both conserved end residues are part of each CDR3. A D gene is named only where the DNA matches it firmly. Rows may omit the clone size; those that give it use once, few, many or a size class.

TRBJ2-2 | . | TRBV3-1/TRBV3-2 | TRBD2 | TGTGCCAGCAGCTTCCGGGGGGGTTTGAACACCGGGGAGCTGTTTTTT | CASSFRGGLNTGELFF
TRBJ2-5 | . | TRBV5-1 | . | TGCGCCAGCAGCTTGGTCGGCGGGGTCCAAGAGACCCAGTACTTC | CASSLVGGVQETQYF
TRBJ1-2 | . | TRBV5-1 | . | TGCGCCAGCAGACCCGACAGGATAAATGGCTACACCTTC | CASRPDRINGYTF
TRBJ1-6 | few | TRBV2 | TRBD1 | TGTGCCAGCAGTGAAGTCTCAGGGGGCGGGTCACCCCTCCACTTT | CASSEVSGGGSPLHF
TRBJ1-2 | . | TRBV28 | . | TGTGCCAGCAGTTTAGTTAGTGGCTACACCTTC | CASSLVSGYTF
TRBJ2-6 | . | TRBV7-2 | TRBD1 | TGTGCCAGCAGCTTAGCGGGACAGGGGGCAAACGGGGCCAACGTCCTGACTTTC | CASSLAGQGANGANVLTF
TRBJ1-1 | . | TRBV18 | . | TGTGCCAGCTTCCAGGCCCCGGCAAGCACTGAAGCTTTCTTT | CASFQAPASTEAFF
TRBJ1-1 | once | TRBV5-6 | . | TGTGCCAGCAGCCCGGGTCTAGGGGCCACTGAAGCTTTCTTT | CASSPGLGATEAFF
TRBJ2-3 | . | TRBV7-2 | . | TGTGCCAGCACCCTCGGGGGTTTCGGCACAGATACGCAGTATTTT | CASTLGGFGTDTQYF
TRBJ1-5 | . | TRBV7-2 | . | TGTGCCAGCAGCTTGTCAACAAATCAGCCCCAGCATTTT | CASSLSTNQPQHF